In its sample, the clone carrying this T cell receptor (beta chain) was seen once. The sample originates from a study of control samples from healthy donors and cancer patients. The CDR3 is made up of 14 amino acids. Germline V lookup: CDR1 LGHDT, CDR2 YNNKEL (reference sequence). The germline V and J ends were trimmed by 4 bases and 0 bases, with 6 bases remaining between them. Here immunoSEQ multiplex PCR was the method, and the copy in TCRdb shows in-frame clones only, minus some. The table has around 50,000 clones, 80% to 90% seen once. Sequenced material: PBMCs. The sequence came from a woman aged 45 to 65 with lung cancer. This rearrangement joins TRBV3-1 (or the pseudogene TRBV3-2) to TRBJ1-4, with D perhaps TRBD1 (5 bases). CDR3 nucleotide sequence: TGTGCCAGCAGCCCGACAGCAACTAATGAAAAACTGTTTTTT. As protein: CASSPTATNEKLFF.